The 31 T cell receptor beta chains reported below all come from one sample, sequenced in a study of blood T cell repertoires in COVID-19. Repertoires were generated with immunoSEQ multiplex PCR, while TCRdb's copy carries only in-frame clones and drops some. The sample has a few hundred thousand clones; 88% are singletons. The sample was peripheral blood. These receptors were taken from a man older than 75 with acute or convalescent COVID-19.

The rearrangement links TRBV6-5 to TRBJ2-7; 7 bases align to TRBD1. Losses at the gene ends were 5 bases for V and 0 bases for J; bases not matched to a gene: 7. Per the germline V gene, CDR1 is MNHEY and CDR2 is SVGAGI. The CDR3 sequence is 15 residues long. The CDR3 nucleotides read TGTGCCAGCAGTCCCTCGACAGGGAGCTCCTACGAGCAGTACTTC. Its protein product is CASSPSTGSSYEQYF.

This chain joins TRBV29-1 and TRBJ1-1, with a possible D match to TRBD1 (5 bases). In germline, CDR1 is SQVTM, CDR2 ANQGSEA. The CDR3 spans 13 residues. The CDR3 spells CSGSGGMNTEAFF. The CDR3 coding sequence is TGCAGTGGGTCGGGGGGAATGAACACTGAAGCTTTCTTT.

V and J are TRBV30 and TRBJ2-1, with 7 bases that match TRBD2. J was trimmed by 4 bases and V by 5 bases; bases with no gene match: 5. Germline V CDR1 and CDR2: GTSNPN, SVGIG (reference sequence). This CDR3 region has 13 residues. CDR3 in DNA: TGTGCCTGGGTCGGGCGGGAGTACAATGAGCAGTTCTTC. Protein sequence: CAWVGREYNEQFF.

The chain joins TRBV7-9 to TRBJ2-7; D perhaps matches TRBD1 (5 bases). This CDR3 comprises 15 residues. Trimming shortened V by 4 bases and J by 1 base, and 14 bases separated the two germline ends. Germline V gene lookup returns CDR1 SEHNR and CDR2 FQNEAQ (reference sequence). The CDR3 DNA is TGTGCCAGCAGCTCCGACAGACAGAATTCCTACGAGCAGTACTTC. Its translation is CASSSDRQNSYEQYF.

V is TRBV7-2 and J is TRBJ2-1; 14 nucleotides line up with TRBD2. Trimming took 5 bases from V and 8 from J; bases not matched to a gene: 11. This CDR3 is 17 amino acids long. Germline CDR1 is SGHTA and CDR2 is FQGNSA. The CDR3 here is CASSARLAGGHGDEQFF. CDR3 coding DNA: TGTGCCAGCAGCGCTAGACTAGCGGGGGGGCATGGGGATGAGCAGTTCTTC.

The count of this clone is one. The CDR3 nucleotides read TGTGCCAGCAGTCTCGTGGCTCGCCCCCCGGGGACCCAGTACTTC. Residues: CASSLVARPPGTQYF. The chain links TRBV5-6 to TRBJ2-5; no definite D call. Germline values: CDR1 SGHDT, CDR2 YYEEEE. The CDR3 is 15 residues long. Trimming shortened V by 5 bases and J by 7 bases, and 21 bases separated the two germline ends.

This clone is a singleton in its sample. The rearrangement links TRBV7-9 to TRBJ1-1; TRBD1 aligns across 8 bases. V shed 3 bases, J shed 4 bases, and the junction held 1 base outside the gene matches. The CDR3 sequence is 13 residues long. Per the germline V gene, CDR1 is SEHNR and CDR2 is FQNEAQ (reference sequence). CDR3 in amino acids: CASSFDRGTEAFF. CDR3 coding DNA: TGTGCCAGCAGCTTCGACAGGGGCACTGAAGCTTTCTTT.

V is TRBV25-1 and J is TRBJ2-3; 9 bases map to TRBD2. This CDR3 comprises 14 residues. The trim removed 6 bases at V and 7 bases at J, leaving 8 bases unmatched. The germline V gene has CDR1 MGHDK and CDR2 SYGVNS. The CDR3 DNA follows: TGTGCCAGCAGAGGGGCGGGAGGGCCACATACGCAGTATTTT. Amino acids: CASRGAGGPHTQYF.

The chain has TRBV6-2 or TRBV6-3 and TRBJ2-7; TRBD2 matches 16 bases. Looked up from germline, CDR1 is MNHEY and CDR2 is SVGEGT. CDR3 size: 16 residues. V lost 4 bases to trimming and J lost 5 bases; unmatched junction nucleotides: 5. In nucleotides, the CDR3 is TGTGCCAGCAGTTTCGGGACTAGCGGGAGGGCCGACGAGCAGTACTTC. Protein: CASSFGTSGRADEQYF.

This chain's CDR3 is CASSLGVAGGPRNEQFF. The DNA of the CDR3 is TGTGCCAGCAGCTTGGGAGTAGCGGGGGGGCCTCGCAATGAGCAGTTCTTC. The chain has TRBV5-4 and TRBJ2-1; 11 nucleotides align to TRBD2. J gave up 6 bases and V 0 bases, and 8 bases lay outside the gene matches. The germline CDR1 and CDR2 sequences are SGHNT and YYREEE (reference sequence). The CDR3 runs 17 residues.

The V gene is TRBV19, the J gene TRBJ2-5; D might be TRBD1 (6 bases). Trimming removed 2 bases from V and 5 bases from J, with 9 bases in between. This CDR3 contains 13 residues. The germline CDR1 and CDR2 sequences are LNHDA and SQIVND (reference sequence). The CDR3 sequence: CASSIQGRETQYF. In nucleotides, the CDR3 is TGTGCCAGTAGTATACAGGGGCGCGAGACCCAGTACTTC.

This chain links TRBV5-6 with TRBJ1-2; 9 nucleotides agree with TRBD1. Germline CDR1 SGHDT, CDR2 YYEEEE. With V trimmed by 0 bases and J by 8 bases, 2 bases remained unmatched. The CDR3 totals 13 residues. CDR3 sequence (DNA): TGTGCCAGCAGCTTGGACAGGGGGCAAGGCTACACCTTC. Translation: CASSLDRGQGYTF.

The gene calls are TRBV18 and TRBJ1-5, with 10 bases identical to TRBD1. Per the germline V gene, CDR1 is KGHSH and CDR2 is LQKENI. The CDR3 is 15 residues long. V gave up 1 base and J gave up 6 bases; unmatched junction bases: 3. The CDR3 nucleotides read TGTGCCAGCTCACCACAGGGGACAGGGGTTCAGCCCCAGCATTTT. Translation: CASSPQGTGVQPQHF.

The chain joins TRBV6-2 or TRBV6-3 to TRBJ2-7; the D is unclear. The germline V gene encodes CDR1 MNHEY and CDR2 SVGEGT. Trimming removed 0 bases at V and 7 bases at J, with 10 bases between. This CDR3 region has 13 residues. The CDR3 sequence is CASSYSEQSEQYF. The CDR3 bases are TGTGCCAGCAGTTACTCCGAACAATCAGAGCAGTACTTC.

The CDR3: CATRSQGFYGYTF. The CDR3 nucleotides are TGTGCCACCCGGAGTCAGGGATTTTATGGCTACACCTTC. The V gene is TRBV6-5, the J gene TRBJ1-2, with a tentative D call TRBD1 (5 bases). The germline CDR1 and CDR2 sequences are MNHEY and SVGAGI. The CDR3 is 13 amino acids. V was shortened by 10 bases and J by 5 bases, with 17 bases between the two germline ends.

V usage is TRBV7-9 and J usage is TRBJ2-5; TRBD1 might be the D (6 bases). The CDR3 sequence is 14 residues long. Trimming removed 6 bases from V and 5 bases from J, with 16 bases in between. From germline, CDR1 is SEHNR and CDR2 FQNEAQ (reference sequence). The CDR3 bases are TGTGCCAGCAGTCGAAATCAGGGGAAGGAGACCCAGTACTTC. Translation gives CASSRNQGKETQYF.

The genes are TRBV5-5 and TRBJ2-1; 9 nucleotides line up with TRBD2. Germline assignment: CDR1 SGHKS and CDR2 YYEKEE (reference sequence). Unmatched junction bases numbered 6, after V lost 0 bases and J lost 5 bases. The CDR3 sequence is 16 residues long. The CDR3 DNA reads as TGTGCCAGCAGCTTGGCGCGGGGGGGCGGGAACAATGAGCAGTTCTTC. It encodes CASSLARGGGNNEQFF.

The CDR3 DNA is TGTGCCAGTCTTCAACAGGGGGGAGGAAACACCATATATTTT. Its protein product is CASLQQGGGNTIYF. V and J are TRBV19 and TRBJ1-3, with 8 bases lining up with TRBD1. CDR3 size: 14 residues. V shed 8 bases, J shed 4 bases, and the junction held 7 bases outside the gene matches. CDR1 is LNHDA, CDR2 SQIVND, per germline (reference sequence).

This clone was counted once. The CDR3 coding sequence is TGTGCCAGTAGTATTGGGGCTAGCGGGAGCCAATACGAGCAGTACTTC. The encoded protein is CASSIGASGSQYEQYF. The chain uses TRBV19 and TRBJ2-7; 10 bases are a match to TRBD2. The ends lost 3 bases at V and 4 bases at J; junction bases unmatched: 9. CDR3 length equals 16 residues. In germline, CDR1 is LNHDA, CDR2 SQIVND (reference sequence).

The CDR3 loop is CASSKNGDRCYGYTF. CDR3 bases: TGTGCCAGCAGCAAAAACGGGGACAGATGCTATGGCTACACCTTC. The rearrangement links TRBV21-1 to TRBJ1-2; TRBD1, as called in the table, went unchecked against the DNA. TRBV21-1 is annotated as a pseudogene. The CDR3 runs to 15 residues.

The chain is built from TRBV14 and TRBJ2-7; 8 nucleotides match TRBD2. This CDR3 comprises 14 residues. J lost 6 bases, V lost 1 base, and 5 bases had no gene match. Germline V lookup: CDR1 SGHDN, CDR2 FVKESK. CDR3 sequence (DNA): TGTGCCAGCAGCCAAGGGGGAGCGGGAGCCGAGCAGTACTTC. This sequence encodes CASSQGGAGAEQYF.

The chain recombines TRBV2 with TRBJ2-5, with D unclear. V shed 3 bases and J shed 6 bases, with 5 bases lying between them. This CDR3 contains 11 residues. Per germline, CDR1 SNHLY and CDR2 FYNNEI. This chain's CDR3 is CASSDWQTQYF. The CDR3 bases are TGTGCCAGCAGTGACTGGCAGACCCAGTACTTC.

The chain recombines TRBV29-1 with TRBJ2-5; 7 nucleotides agree with TRBD2. The CDR3 has 16 amino acids. Germline-derived CDR1 and CDR2 are SQVTM and ANQGSEA. J gave up 5 bases and V 2 bases, and 14 bases lay outside the gene matches. In DNA form, the CDR3 reads TGCAGCGTTGAAACTGCCGAAGGACTAGATGCGGAGACCCAGTACTTC. It specifies CSVETAEGLDAETQYF.

The V call is TRBV6-4, the J call TRBJ1-5; no clear D gene. Trimming removed 4 bases from V and 6 bases from J, with 10 bases in between. The CDR3 extends over 13 amino acids. The germline V gene has CDR1 MRHNA and CDR2 SNTAGT. CDR3 sequence reads: CASSAEFGQPQHF. As DNA, the CDR3 is TGTGCCAGCAGTGCCGAGTTCGGTCAGCCCCAGCATTTT.

This chain uses TRBV19 with TRBJ1-5, with D perhaps TRBD1 (5 bases). Germline CDR1 reads LNHDA; CDR2 reads SQIVND (reference sequence). Deletions cut 5 bases from V and 0 bases from J, with 11 bases between. The length of the CDR3 is 15 residues. Here the CDR3 DNA reads TGTGCCAGTAGTGTACAGGCTTTTAGCAATCAGCCCCAGCATTTT. Protein sequence: CASSVQAFSNQPQHF.

J is TRBJ2-1 and V is TRBV28, with 9 bases that match TRBD2. Germline CDR1 and CDR2: MDHEN and SYDVKM. The CDR3 is 17 amino acids. V was pared by 6 bases and J by 7 bases, with 16 bases of the junction left unmatched. The CDR3 is CASSESLGGRARNEQFF. Written as DNA, the CDR3 is TGTGCCAGCAGCGAATCTCTTGGCGGGAGGGCCAGGAATGAGCAGTTCTTC.

The CDR3 DNA reads as TGTGCCAGCAGTGAACATTGGGGCCGGGGGTCACCCCTCCACTTT. It codes for CASSEHWGRGSPLHF. The genes are TRBV25-1 and TRBJ1-6; D may be TRBD1 (5 bases). The CDR3 contains 15 residues. Trimming took off 2 bases at V and 10 bases at J, with 15 bases between the two ends. Germline V gene data show CDR1 as MGHDK and CDR2 as SYGVNS.

The chain employs TRBV18 and TRBJ2-7; D is possibly TRBD1 (5 bases). The length of the CDR3 is 13 residues. V lost 5 bases and J 1 base, leaving 9 bases between the germline ends. Germline loops: CDR1 KGHSH, CDR2 LQKENI. The CDR3 here is CASSKDSSYEQYF. The CDR3 DNA sequence: TGTGCCAGCTCAAAAGACAGTTCCTACGAGCAGTACTTC.

The chain links TRBV18 to TRBJ2-2, with 8 positions matching TRBD1. The germline V gene has CDR1 KGHSH and CDR2 LQKENI. This CDR3 is 16 amino acids long. V shed 2 bases and J 5 bases; nucleotides not matched to a gene: 7. The CDR3 nucleotides read TGTGCCAGCTCACCAGGCCAGGGGGCGCGTACCGGGGAGCTGTTTTTT. Protein product: CASSPGQGARTGELFF.

CDR3 protein: CASRVRDYTGELFF. CDR3 in DNA: TGTGCCAGTAGGGTCCGGGATTACACCGGGGAGCTGTTTTTT. This chain links TRBV19 with TRBJ2-2; weak D call: TRBD2 (5 bases). The CDR3 length is 14 residues. Trimming shortened V by 6 bases and J by 3 bases, and 11 bases separated the two germline ends. The germline gives CDR1 LNHDA, CDR2 SQIVND (reference sequence).

The V gene is TRBV7-3, the J gene TRBJ2-7; TRBD2 matches at 7 bases. The CDR3 is made up of 15 amino acids. Germline assignment: CDR1 SGHTA and CDR2 FQGTGA. With V trimmed by 0 bases and J by 2 bases, 4 bases remained unmatched. The CDR3 region is CASSLTPSGPYEQYF. The CDR3 region has the DNA TGTGCCAGCAGCTTAACTCCTAGCGGCCCCTACGAGCAGTACTTC.